The 26 T cell receptor beta chains given below trace back to one sample, sequenced in a study of blood T cell repertoires in COVID-19. The data were produced by immunoSEQ multiplex PCR, yet TCRdb's version contains in-frame clones alone and is incomplete. This repertoire shows about 170,000 clones, about 85% found once; its top ten account for approximately 3.3%. The specimen was peripheral blood. The receptors originated from a human donor with acute or convalescent COVID-19. The donor label of this sample is uncertain.

In this sample, this clone turned up a few times. This chain uses TRBV6-2 or TRBV6-3 with TRBJ2-7; 8 bases are shared with TRBD2. V was pared by 5 bases and J by 0 bases, with 3 bases of the junction left unmatched. Germline V gene data show CDR1 as MNHEY and CDR2 as SVGEGT. This CDR3 contains 14 residues. This CDR3 is CASSTTSGSYEQYF. The CDR3 nucleotides are TGTGCCAGCAGTACAACTAGCGGCTCCTACGAGCAGTACTTC.

The chain has TRBV5-4 and TRBJ2-7; maybe TRBD2 (6 bases). Trimming pared 4 bases from V and 0 bases from J, leaving 14 bases between. This CDR3 has 15 amino acids. The V gene's germline CDR1 is SGHNT and CDR2 YYREEE (reference sequence). The chain's CDR3 is CASSRGTLSSYEQYF. The CDR3 region has the DNA TGTGCCAGCAGCCGGGGGACGCTTAGCTCCTACGAGCAGTACTTC.

This chain joins TRBV30 and TRBJ2-7, with 10 bases lining up with TRBD1. The CDR3 has 13 residues. Trimming removed 2 bases from V and 3 bases from J; junction bases left unmatched: 1. Germline V gene lookup returns CDR1 GTSNPN and CDR2 SVGIG (reference sequence). The CDR3 DNA is TGTGCCTGGAGTAGGACAGGGGGCTACGAGCAGTACTTC. Protein sequence: CAWSRTGGYEQYF.

V gene TRBV29-1 combines with J gene TRBJ1-2; 11 bases match TRBD1. Germline values: CDR1 SQVTM, CDR2 ANQGSEA. V was pared by 7 bases and J by 3 bases, with 4 bases of the junction left unmatched. The CDR3 is 13 amino acids. As DNA, the CDR3 is TGCAGCGCTGAGGGACAGGGGGACTATGGCTACACCTTC. Translation: CSAEGQGDYGYTF. The full variable domain, in which reference TRBV29-1 and TRBJ1-2 provide the parts outside the CDR3, is SAVISQKPSRDICQRGTSLTIQCQVDSQVTMMFWYRQQPGQSLTLIATANQGSEATYESGFVIDKFPISRPNLTFSTLTVSNMSPEDSSIYLCSAEGQGDYGYTFGSGTRLTVV.

The V call is TRBV7-2, the J call TRBJ2-7, with 9 bases aligning to TRBD1. The ends lost 5 bases at V and 6 bases at J; junction bases unmatched: 11. Per the germline V gene, CDR1 is SGHTA and CDR2 is FQGNSA. The CDR3 has 15 residues. The CDR3 reads CASSETRGTGSEQYF. Written as DNA, the CDR3 is TGTGCCAGCAGCGAAACTAGAGGGACAGGGAGCGAGCAGTACTTC.

This sequence joins TRBV5-1 and TRBJ2-3; tentative D call: TRBD1 (6 bases). CDR1 and CDR2 (germline): SGHRS, YFSETQ. Trimming took 1 base from V and 1 from J, leaving 13 bases between them. This CDR3 has 16 residues. The CDR3 nucleotides are TGCGCCAGCAGCTTGAGGGGACACCCTGGCACAGATACGCAGTATTTT. It codes for CASSLRGHPGTDTQYF.

The chain joins TRBV7-9 to TRBJ2-3; 10 nucleotides match TRBD2. The V gene's germline CDR1 is SEHNR and CDR2 FQNEAQ (reference sequence). The CDR3 has 15 amino acids. Trimming cost V 5 bases and J 3 bases; bases outside gene matches: 5. The CDR3: CASSATSGETDTQYF. The CDR3 coding sequence is TGTGCCAGCAGCGCTACTAGCGGGGAAACAGATACGCAGTATTTT.

The J gene is TRBJ1-4, the V gene TRBV4-2, with 8 positions matching TRBD1. CDR3 length: 14 residues. V shed 4 bases and J 5 bases; nucleotides not matched to a gene: 3. Germline assignment: CDR1 LGHNA and CDR2 YNFKEQ. CDR3 bases: TGTGCCAGCAGCCGGACAGGGCCCAATGAAAAACTGTTTTTT. This gives the protein CASSRTGPNEKLFF.

The V gene is TRBV5-4, the J gene TRBJ2-2; D might be TRBD1 (6 bases). This CDR3 spans 15 amino acids. Germline assignment: CDR1 SGHNT and CDR2 YYREEE (reference sequence). The V end was cut by 0 bases, the J end by 3 bases, with 9 bases between. CDR3 nucleotides: TGTGCCAGCAGCTTGGCGGCAGGGGACACCGGGGAGCTGTTTTTT. Translation: CASSLAAGDTGELFF.

V gene TRBV4-2 combines with J gene TRBJ2-1, with a weak D call TRBD2 (6 bases). This CDR3 region has 14 residues. Per germline, CDR1 LGHNA and CDR2 YNFKEQ. V was trimmed by 4 bases and J by 9 bases, leaving 16 bases between them. The CDR3 sequence: CASSPTGGAGEQFF. Here the CDR3 DNA reads TGTGCCAGCAGCCCCACAGGCGGGGCTGGTGAGCAGTTCTTC.

This clone was seen just once. This chain connects TRBV5-1 to TRBJ2-2; D not certain. The V end was cut by 5 bases, the J end by 7 bases, with 9 bases between. CDR1 SGHRS and CDR2 YFSETQ come from the germline V gene. The length of the CDR3 is 12 residues. The CDR3 reads CASRAVHGELFF. The DNA of the CDR3 is TGCGCCAGCAGGGCGGTACACGGGGAGCTGTTTTTT.

This clone was counted a single time. The chain combines TRBV7-9 with TRBJ1-3, with no clear D. Trimming took off 2 bases at V and 0 bases at J, with 8 bases between the two ends. Germline V gene lookup returns CDR1 SEHNR and CDR2 FQNEAQ (reference sequence). The CDR3 runs 15 residues. CDR3 sequence reads: CASSLRGNSGNTIYF. The CDR3 DNA sequence: TGTGCCAGCAGCTTACGCGGTAACTCTGGAAACACCATATATTTT.

The J gene is TRBJ1-5, the V gene TRBV5-5; no firm D call. The CDR3 loop spans 15 amino acids. V shed 3 bases and J shed 1 base, with 11 bases lying between them. Germline lookup yields CDR1 SGHKS and CDR2 YYEKEE (reference sequence). This chain's CDR3 is CASSWAGRSNQPQHF. The CDR3 DNA reads TGTGCCAGCAGCTGGGCGGGTAGGAGCAATCAGCCCCAGCATTTT.

The rearrangement joins TRBV7-3 to TRBJ1-6; 7 bases are a match to TRBD1. The germline V gene encodes CDR1 SGHTA and CDR2 FQGTGA. The V segment lost 2 bases and the J segment 6 bases; nucleotides outside the gene matches: 1. CDR3 length: 14 amino acids. DNA of the CDR3: TGTGCCAGCAGCTTATCAGGGGGTAATTCACCCCTCCACTTT. It yields the protein CASSLSGGNSPLHF.

V gene TRBV18 combines with J gene TRBJ2-7, with TRBD1 matching 9 bases. Germline lookup yields CDR1 KGHSH and CDR2 LQKENI. Unmatched junction bases numbered 4, after V lost 3 bases and J lost 1 base. The CDR3 length is 15 residues. In DNA, the CDR3 is TGTGCCAGCTCACCCTACGGGACAGGGTCCTACGAGCAGTACTTC. As protein: CASSPYGTGSYEQYF.

The sample holds a few counts of this clone. CDR3 bases: TGTGCCTGGAGTCCGAGGAAGTACAATTCACCCCTCCACTTT. Protein sequence: CAWSPRKYNSPLHF. The V call is TRBV30, the J call TRBJ1-6; no clear D gene. CDR3 length equals 14 residues. CDR1 is GTSNPN and CDR2 is SVGIG in the germline V gene (reference sequence). Deletions cut 2 bases from V and 7 bases from J, with 12 bases between.

The chain has TRBV6-5 and TRBJ2-7; 7 bases align to TRBD1. The CDR3 is made up of 15 amino acids. Germline values: CDR1 MNHEY, CDR2 SVGAGI. J lost 0 bases, V lost 6 bases, and 8 bases had no gene match. The CDR3 DNA sequence: TGTGCCAGCAGCCTGTACACAGGGGCCTCCTACGAGCAGTACTTC. Translated: CASSLYTGASYEQYF.

About this clone itself: The junction differs from germline at one of its ends, possibly a read error. The chain couples TRBV11-1 to TRBJ2-2; D is possibly TRBD1 (8 bases). This CDR3 has 16 amino acids. CDR1 is SGHAT, CDR2 FQDESV, per germline (reference sequence). CDR3 DNA: TGTGCCAGCAGCCTAGCGGTGACAGGGGTTACCGGGGAGCTGTTTTTT. This sequence encodes CASSLAVTGVTGELFF. Using reference TRBV11-1 and TRBJ2-2 for the parts outside the CDR3, the full variable domain is EAEVAQSPRYKITEKSQAVAFWCDPISGHATLYWYRQILGQGPELLVQFQDESVVDDSQLPKDRFSAERLKGVDSTLKIQPAELGDSAMYLCASSLAVTGVTGELFFGEGSRLTVL.

Comments on this clone: In the same sample, other DNA sequences code for this CDR3. The chain employs TRBV7-8 and TRBJ1-1; D possibly corresponds to TRBD1 (5 bases). V dropped 2 bases and J dropped 1 base, with 8 bases sitting between them. Germline CDR1 is SGHVS and CDR2 is FQNEAQ. The CDR3 covers 14 residues. DNA of the CDR3: TGTGCCAGCAGCTTAAGGCAGGGGAACACTGAAGCTTTCTTT. Translation: CASSLRQGNTEAFF.

This chain connects TRBV18 to TRBJ2-5; TRBD2 agrees at 8 bases. CDR3 length: 15 residues. The V gene end was trimmed by 6 bases and the J gene end by 5 bases; junction bases not matched to a gene: 11. Germline V lookup: CDR1 KGHSH, CDR2 LQKENI. The CDR3 bases are TGTGCCAGCTCGCTATCCGGGACTAGTGGGGAGACCCAGTACTTC. It encodes CASSLSGTSGETQYF.

The chain couples TRBV27 to TRBJ1-6, with no clear D. Germline V gives CDR1 MNHEY, CDR2 SMNVEV (reference sequence). This CDR3 has 17 amino acids. The ends were cut back, 5 bases at V and 5 bases at J, with 19 bases in the middle. CDR3 in amino acids: CASSPSPSTANNSPLHF. The CDR3 region has the DNA TGTGCCAGCAGTCCAAGCCCTAGCACAGCCAATAATTCACCCCTCCACTTT.

V is TRBV7-3 and J is TRBJ2-3; maybe TRBD1 (6 bases). Germline-derived CDR1 and CDR2 are SGHTA and FQGTGA. The CDR3 sequence is 15 residues long. V was pared by 5 bases and J by 3 bases, with 15 bases between. The CDR3 loop is CASSVRGFGTDTQYF. The CDR3, as DNA: TGTGCCAGCAGCGTGAGGGGGTTCGGGACAGATACGCAGTATTTT.

This sequence joins TRBV7-3 and TRBJ2-1; tentative D call: TRBD2 (6 bases). In germline, CDR1 is SGHTA, CDR2 FQGTGA. This CDR3 has 15 residues. V was cut by 2 bases and J by 1 base, with 9 bases left in between. The CDR3 DNA reads as TGTGCCAGCAGCTTACAAGGAGGGTCCTACAATGAGCAGTTCTTC. Translation: CASSLQGGSYNEQFF.

This chain connects TRBV27 to TRBJ2-1, with 14 bases lining up with TRBD2. Germline V lookup: CDR1 MNHEY, CDR2 SMNVEV (reference sequence). This CDR3 spans 18 amino acids. V gave up 6 bases and J gave up 0 bases; unmatched junction bases: 7. CDR3 region: CASSQGLAGVFSYNEQFF. CDR3 DNA: TGTGCCAGCAGCCAGGGACTAGCGGGGGTCTTCTCCTACAATGAGCAGTTCTTC.

The chain recombines TRBV3-1 (or the pseudogene TRBV3-2) with TRBJ1-1, with D perhaps matching TRBD1 (5 bases). The CDR3 runs to 14 residues. Between the trimmed V and J ends, which lost 5 bases and 0 bases, there was a span of 10 bases. Germline loops: CDR1 LGHDT, CDR2 YNNKEL (reference sequence). The CDR3 nucleotides are TGTGCCAGCAGCTTCAGGGTCCTGAACACTGAAGCTTTCTTT. It is translated as CASSFRVLNTEAFF.

The chain employs TRBV11-2 and TRBJ1-1; D is perhaps TRBD1 (5 bases). This CDR3 region has 15 residues. Trimming pared 1 base from V and 0 bases from J, leaving 9 bases between. CDR1 is SGHAT, CDR2 FQNNGV, per germline. The CDR3 spells CASSLGTPMNTEAFF. CDR3 nucleotides: TGTGCCAGCAGCTTAGGGACACCTATGAACACTGAAGCTTTCTTT.